This TCR beta chain was profiled in a study of blood T cell repertoires in COVID-19. Study at large: Material from acute and convalescent COVID-19 was sourced from the United States, Italy and Spain.

Germline V lookup: CDR1 MDHEN, CDR2 SYDVKM. The CDR3 totals 14 residues. The ends lost 5 bases at V and 8 bases at J; junction bases unmatched: 8. TCRdb keeps only in-frame clones here, not all; method: immunoSEQ multiplex PCR. This table holds about 170,000 clones, 92% found once. The origin of this receptor is a young man with COVID-19, enrolled during active disease. The specimen sequenced was peripheral blood. V usage is TRBV28 and J usage is TRBJ1-4, with 7 positions matching TRBD1. CDR3 sequence: CASSHRQGWEKLFF. In nucleotides, the CDR3 is TGTGCCAGCAGTCACAGACAGGGCTGGGAAAAACTGTTTTTT.